Presented here are 4 T cell receptor beta chains from one specimen sequenced in a study of OX40 agonist ivuxolimab in advanced cancers. The table came from immunoSEQ multiplex PCR; TCRdb's copy has only in-frame clones and leaves some out. The sample records about 9,000 clones, 65% to 70% being singletons. Specimen: CD4+ or CD8+ T cells sorted from blood, collected in a trial of the OX40 agonist ivuxolimab. These TCRs come from an adult with an advanced solid tumor such as melanoma, head and neck, liver or kidney cancer.

The rearrangement uses TRBV19 and TRBJ1-5; no firm D call. The CDR3 extends over 13 amino acids. Germline V lookup: CDR1 LNHDA, CDR2 SQIVND (reference sequence). Trimming removed 8 bases at V and 0 bases at J, with 8 bases between. The DNA of the CDR3 is TGTGCCAGTGCGGGTTATAGCAATCAGCCCCAGCATTTT. Encoded protein: CASAGYSNQPQHF.

In this sample, this clone turned up a few times. The rearrangement links TRBV2 to TRBJ2-2; D is perhaps TRBD2 (5 bases). This CDR3 is built from 13 residues. The V end was cut by 10 bases, the J end by 2 bases, with 11 bases between. Germline assignment: CDR1 SNHLY and CDR2 FYNNEI. DNA of the CDR3: TGTGCCATCATCACTAGTAACACCGGGGAGCTGTTTTTT. This translates into CAIITSNTGELFF.

The chain carries TRBV11-2 and TRBJ2-3; a possible D gene is TRBD2 (5 bases). The CDR3 has 17 residues. CDR1 SGHAT and CDR2 FQNNGV come from the germline V gene. The V end lost 0 bases, the J end lost 0 bases, and 13 bases lay between the germline ends. The CDR3 region has the DNA TGTGCCAGCAGCTTAGAACATCGGACTTCCAGCACAGATACGCAGTATTTT. It specifies CASSLEHRTSSTDTQYF.

V is TRBV9 and J is TRBJ2-1; TRBD2 matches at 11 bases. V lost 3 bases, J lost 10 bases, and 9 bases stayed unmatched. CDR3 length: 15 amino acids. Germline V lookup: CDR1 SGDLS, CDR2 YYNGEE. As DNA, the CDR3 is TGTGCCAGCAGCGACCCACTAGCGGGAGTACTGGAGCAGTTCTTC. This codes for CASSDPLAGVLEQFF.